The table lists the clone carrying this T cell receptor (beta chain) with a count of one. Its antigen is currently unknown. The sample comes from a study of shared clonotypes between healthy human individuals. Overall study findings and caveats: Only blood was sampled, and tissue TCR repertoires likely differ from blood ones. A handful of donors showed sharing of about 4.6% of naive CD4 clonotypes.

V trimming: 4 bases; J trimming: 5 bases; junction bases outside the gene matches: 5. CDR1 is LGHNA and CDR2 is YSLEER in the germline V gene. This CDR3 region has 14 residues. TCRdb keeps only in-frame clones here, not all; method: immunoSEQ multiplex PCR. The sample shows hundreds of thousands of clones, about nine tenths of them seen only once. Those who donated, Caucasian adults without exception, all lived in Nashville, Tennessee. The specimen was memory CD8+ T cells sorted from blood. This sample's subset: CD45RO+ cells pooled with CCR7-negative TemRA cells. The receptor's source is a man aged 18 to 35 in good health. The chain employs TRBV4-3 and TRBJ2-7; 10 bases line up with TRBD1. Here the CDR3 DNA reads TGCGCCAGCAGCCCCCGGGACAGGGGACACGAGCAGTACTTC. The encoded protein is CASSPRDRGHEQYF.